This T cell receptor beta chain was retrieved from a study of radiation and T cells in renal cell carcinoma. Time point reported: blood 4 weeks post-SBRT, at nephrectomy. Treatment meaning: 15 Gy SBRT to primary tumor, nephrectomy 4 weeks later. The CDR3 runs 15 residues. Germline assignment: CDR1 MNHNS and CDR2 SASEGT. Trimming left V 1 base short and J 0 bases short, with 7 bases between. This clone has just a few counts. Profiling relied on immunoSEQ multiplex PCR, and the TCRdb table lists in-frame clones only, not all of them. The table lists some 97,000 clones, around 80% of them singletons, with approximately 7.7% in the top ten.

The specimen was blood, collected from a patient whose treatment included radiotherapy and nephrectomy. V is TRBV6-1 and J is TRBJ2-1; no clear D gene. The sequence was collected from a man aged 55 to 70 with renal cell carcinoma. The CDR3 DNA reads TGTGCCAGCAGTGAAGGCCCGAGCTCCTACAATGAGCAGTTCTTC. Its protein product is CASSEGPSSYNEQFF.